Detailed here is one T cell receptor (beta chain). Its antigen remains unidentified. The conserved closing phenylalanine or tryptophan is absent in this CDR3, likely reflecting a read error. The DNA is left out, because the CDR3 cannot be placed on it with certainty; the CDR3 is given as TCRdb lists it. Starting from around 500 ng total RNA, TCRbeta-specific cDNA was produced by reverse transcription with a constant-region primer and ProtoScript II reverse transcriptase. Construction of the TCRbeta libraries relied on three nested rounds of multiplex PCR, following a slightly modified ARM-PCR procedure. A final 25-cycle PCR with Deep VentR polymerase added sample barcodes and Illumina adapters. Amplicons of 200-500 bp were gel-purified with a QIAquick gel extraction kit before sequencing. An Illumina HiSeq 2500 was used to sequence the TCRbeta amplicons with 250-bp paired-end reads. Per the original workflow: Quality trimming of reads was performed with Trimmomatic v0.33, and paired reads were merged with FLASH v1.2.11 so that full CDR3 sequences could be recovered. MiGEC v1.2.1b assigned V, D and J germline segments to the rearranged TCRbeta sequences. Clonotype statistics and Shannon-Wiener diversity indices were calculated with VDJtools v1.0.0. Except for diversity analysis, only the 250 most abundant clonotypes of each sample were used in subsequent analyses to reduce sampling bias. The public reads were reprocessed in TCRdb via fastp at Q25 and MiXCR, keeping in-frame beta chains. CDR3 protein duplicates are merged, each entry listing the most common genes and DNA. The V and J calls, along with clone size, are taken from TCRdb and not from the paper's own processing. The sample data list about 64,000 distinct CDR3 sequences, and roughly two thirds of these were observed just once. Of the sample, roughly 40% falls within the top ten clones.

Without any cell sorting, total RNA and DNA were extracted together from around 18-30 mg of bulk tissue using the AllPrep DNA/RNA mini kit. Between November 2015 and 2016, several patients in China with histopathologically diagnosed primary liver carcinoma had surgical resection. Chronic HBV infection was present in the patients, and the patients were treatment-naive at sampling. Five spatially separated regions were sampled per tumor: superior, inferior, left-lateral and right-lateral poles, plus the tumor centre. According to histology, viable tumor cells made up more than 85% of every tumor sample. Each fresh piece of tumor and adjacent tissue was cut in two, with one half stored in RNAlater at -80 degrees C and the other half sent for histology. The data are from a study of tumor-infiltrating lymphocytes in primary liver carcinoma (TCRdb year 2017). Regarding the complete study: The five patients, three men and two women aged 30 to 69 years, had hepatocellular carcinoma (four) or combined HCC and intrahepatic cholangiocarcinoma (one). To link TCRbeta repertoire diversity to the local molecular phenotype, the approximately 26 tumor region samples were profiled with Agilent mRNA microarrays. A total of some 35 specimens from 5 patients went through TCRbeta repertoire sequencing, namely 25 tumor regions, 5 adjacent noncancerous liver tissues and 5 peripheral blood samples. Repertoires from technical replicates were highly reproducible, with mean shared-clone rates about 0.91 and correlation coefficients above 0.95. The tumors of the five patients were staged as T1-T3 N0M0, with maximum diameters ranging from about 4.2 to 11 cm. TCRbeta repertoire sequencing, expression microarrays and whole-exome sequencing were combined in the study across five regions of each liver tumor, with adjacent normal tissue and blood also included. Roughly 3.65 to 7.13 million productive TCRbeta reads were obtained per sample, and no significant difference in read depth was found between tissue types.

Beyond this particular receptor, the publication reports: Only about 7.5-24% of top clones were found in all five regions of a tumor, suggesting spatial heterogeneity of tumor-infiltrating T cells. Only the TCR beta chain was sequenced, which likely underestimates true repertoire diversity because unpaired alpha chains were not captured. Only 4 or 5 patients were included in the study, and the authors note that the findings should be validated in a larger study. Consistent with antigen-driven expansion, pairs of tumor regions showed higher repertoire overlap (mean about 36%) than either tumor-adjacent pairs (approximately 17%) or tumor-blood pairs (about 15%). The top 250 clones made up a significantly larger repertoire fraction in tumors than in blood (p = 0.039). Since the samples were bulk and unsorted, there was no way to compare CD4+ and CD8+ T cell repertoires.

This TCR was sampled from a middle-aged man with primary liver carcinoma and hepatitis B virus infection. Material for sequencing was liver tumor tissue from sampling region 4. According to the study, the label for this sample's cell subset or site signals: tumor region T4, right-lateral pole.

The CDR3 reads as follows: CVSSLFGTVTL. Recombination connected TRBV28 to TRBJ2-4; the table assigns TRBD1, which was not confirmed against the DNA. The CDR3 length is 11 residues, termini included. CDR1 and CDR2 are drawn from the germline V gene: MDHEN, SYDVKM.